This T cell receptor beta chain originates from a study of OX40 agonist ivuxolimab in advanced cancers. TCRdb's copy holds only in-frame clones and misses some; the assay was immunoSEQ multiplex PCR. The data contain around 40,000 clones, around 85% of them singletons. The CDR3 consists of 15 residues. CDR1 and CDR2 (germline): KGHSH, LQKENI. Trimming cost V 3 bases and J 3 bases; bases outside gene matches: 4. The sequence came from an adult with an advanced solid tumor such as melanoma, head and neck, liver or kidney cancer. This rearrangement joins TRBV18 to TRBJ2-2; 7 positions agree with TRBD1. The input for sequencing was CD4+ or CD8+ T cells sorted from blood, taken in a trial of the OX40 agonist ivuxolimab. This CDR3 reads CASSPFGTDTGELFF. The CDR3 DNA follows: TGTGCCAGCTCACCCTTTGGGACAGACACCGGGGAGCTGTTTTTT.